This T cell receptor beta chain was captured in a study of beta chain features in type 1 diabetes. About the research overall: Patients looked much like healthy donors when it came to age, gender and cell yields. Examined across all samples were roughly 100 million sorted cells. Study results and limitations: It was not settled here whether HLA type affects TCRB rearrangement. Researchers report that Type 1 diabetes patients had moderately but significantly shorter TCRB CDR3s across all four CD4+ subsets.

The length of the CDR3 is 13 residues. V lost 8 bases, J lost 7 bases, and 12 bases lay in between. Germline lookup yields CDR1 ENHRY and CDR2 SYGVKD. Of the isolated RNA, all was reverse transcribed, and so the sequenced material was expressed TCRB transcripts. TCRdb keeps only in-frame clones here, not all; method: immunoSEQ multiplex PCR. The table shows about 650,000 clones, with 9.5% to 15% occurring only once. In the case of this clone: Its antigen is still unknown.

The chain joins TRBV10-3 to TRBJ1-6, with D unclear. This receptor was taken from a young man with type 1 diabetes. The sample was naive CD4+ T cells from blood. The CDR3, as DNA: TGTGCCATCGCCAGGACGGACAATTCACCCCTCCACTTT. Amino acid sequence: CAIARTDNSPLHF.